The next 28 T cell receptor beta chains were all read from a single sample in a study of blood T cell repertoires in COVID-19. Sequencing was performed with immunoSEQ multiplex PCR; in TCRdb, only in-frame clones are kept and a portion is missing. The table lists around 260,000 clones, 75% to 95% of them singletons, with around 2.6% in the top ten. The material sequenced was peripheral blood. The receptors were sampled from a person aged 18 to 35 with COVID-19, enrolled during active disease.

This chain links TRBV28 with TRBJ1-5; 7 bases match TRBD1. V lost 7 bases and J lost 4; bases outside the gene matches: 13. CDR1 and CDR2 from the germline V gene are MDHEN and SYDVKM. The CDR3 has 16 residues. As DNA, the CDR3 is TGTGCCAGCATATGGCTTGGGGCAGGGGGTAATCAGCCCCAGCATTTT. Translated: CASIWLGAGGNQPQHF.

In DNA, the CDR3 is TGTGCCAGCAGTCAAGCCTGGGACAGGGACAACTATGGCTACACCTTC. It translates to CASSQAWDRDNYGYTF. The rearrangement links TRBV27 to TRBJ1-2; 9 nucleotides align to TRBD1. Trimming removed 5 bases from V and 2 bases from J; junction bases left unmatched: 9. The CDR3 sequence is 16 residues long. Germline assignment: CDR1 MNHEY and CDR2 SMNVEV (reference sequence).

The chain couples TRBV12-3 or TRBV12-4 to TRBJ2-5; D uncertain. Trimming removed 3 bases from V and 5 bases from J, with 7 bases in between. The CDR3 is made up of 12 amino acids. The CDR3: CASSFPGETQYF. In DNA, the CDR3 is TGTGCCAGCAGTTTTCCCGGGGAGACCCAGTACTTC.

The count of this clone is one. The chain recombines TRBV11-2 with TRBJ2-1, with 13 nucleotides matching TRBD2. CDR1 SGHAT and CDR2 FQNNGV come from the germline V gene. Losses at the gene ends were 3 bases for V and 7 bases for J; bases not matched to a gene: 12. CDR3 size: 18 residues. The CDR3 DNA is TGTGCCAGCAGCTTGAACCCGCCGACTAGCGGGAGGTTTAATGAGCAGTTCTTC. Translating it yields CASSLNPPTSGRFNEQFF.

This clone came up once. The rearrangement links TRBV5-6 to TRBJ1-2; D is undetermined. The CDR3 loop spans 13 amino acids. Germline V gives CDR1 SGHDT, CDR2 YYEEEE. V lost 0 bases, J lost 8 bases, and 11 bases lay in between. The CDR3 DNA is TGTGCCAGCAGCTTGGGTAGTTCGGGAGGCTACACCTTC. It specifies CASSLGSSGGYTF.

The V call is TRBV4-2, the J call TRBJ2-1; tentatively, D is TRBD1 (5 bases). This CDR3 region has 17 residues. Germline V gene sequence: CDR1 LGHNA, CDR2 YNFKEQ. V gave up 1 base and J gave up 8 bases, with 21 bases separating them. CDR3 sequence reads: CASSQGDEVGTGDEQFF. CDR3 DNA: TGTGCCAGCAGCCAAGGGGATGAGGTCGGTACAGGCGATGAGCAGTTCTTC.

The V gene is TRBV19, the J gene TRBJ2-1, with 7 bases lining up with TRBD2. Losses at the gene ends were 6 bases for V and 7 bases for J; bases not matched to a gene: 12. CDR1 is LNHDA, CDR2 SQIVND, per germline (reference sequence). The CDR3 length is 15 residues. The CDR3 spells CASSPPLAPPNEQFF. DNA of the CDR3: TGTGCCAGTAGCCCACCACTAGCGCCGCCAAATGAGCAGTTCTTC.

A remark on this clone: One end of the junction is discordant with germline, which a read error may explain. The gene calls are TRBV28 and TRBJ1-2; TRBD1 agrees at 8 bases. This CDR3 is 14 amino acids long. Per germline, CDR1 MDHEN and CDR2 SYDVKM. The CDR3 DNA follows: TGTGCCAGCAGTTCTTGGACAGGGCCCTATGACTACACCTTC. This gives the protein CASSSWTGPYDYTF.

On this clone: In this CDR3 the conserved last residue, phenylalanine or tryptophan, is missing, so a read error is likely. The DNA is omitted, as the CDR3 cannot be located on it reliably, and the CDR3 follows TCRdb's listing. This rearrangement joins TRBV3-1 (or the pseudogene TRBV3-2) to TRBJ2-3; TRBD2 is taken as the D call from the table, unchecked against the DNA. The CDR3 region is 14 residues in length, termini included. Germline V lookup: CDR1 LGHDT, CDR2 YNNKEL (reference sequence). CDR3 loop: CASSRGLSGRPFTM.

J is TRBJ1-4 and V is TRBV6-2 or TRBV6-3; unclear D gene. The CDR3 is made up of 14 amino acids. Germline assignment: CDR1 MNHEY and CDR2 SVGEGT. V lost 4 bases, J lost 6 bases, and 12 bases lay in between. This CDR3 reads CASSLGAVDEKLFF. The CDR3 DNA is TGTGCCAGCAGTTTGGGAGCTGTCGATGAAAAACTGTTTTTT.

This clone has just one count. This chain uses TRBV25-1 with TRBJ2-1; TRBD1 might be the D (7 bases). CDR1 and CDR2 from the germline V gene are MGHDK and SYGVNS. This CDR3 spans 14 amino acids. The germline V and J ends were trimmed by 7 bases and 7 bases, with 17 bases remaining between them. CDR3 coding DNA: TGTGCCAGCACTTCGGCAGGGGGGATAAATGAGCAGTTCTTC. Its protein is CASTSAGGINEQFF.

This clone was seen once. The V and J genes are TRBV21-1 and TRBJ2-3; TRBD1, the table's D call, was not compared with the DNA. TRBV21-1 is deemed a pseudogene. This CDR3 is 22 amino acids long. The CDR3 DNA follows: TGTGCCAGCAGCATAGTGGTGGGACAGGGTTGGATCGACCGGGAGGGCACAGATACGCAGTATTTT. As protein: CASSIVVGQGWIDREGTDTQYF.

The chain joins TRBV7-9 to TRBJ2-1, with 11 bases fitting TRBD1. The germline gives CDR1 SEHNR, CDR2 FQNEAQ (reference sequence). The junction had 3 bases not matched to a gene; V was cut back by 1 base and J by 4 bases. The CDR3 covers 16 residues. The CDR3 region is CASSLEDRGLYNEQFF. CDR3 coding DNA: TGTGCCAGCAGCTTAGAGGACAGGGGGCTTTACAATGAGCAGTTCTTC.

This CDR3 is CASSPTATNEKLFF. In DNA form, the CDR3 reads TGTGCCAGTAGTCCGACAGCAACTAATGAAAAACTGTTTTTT. V and J are TRBV19 and TRBJ1-4; tentative D call: TRBD1 (5 bases). V was shortened by 5 bases and J by 0 bases, with 7 bases between the two germline ends. The CDR3 loop spans 14 amino acids. Germline CDR1 LNHDA, CDR2 SQIVND (reference sequence).

The J gene is TRBJ1-2, the V gene TRBV19, with 9 bases matching TRBD1. V dropped 3 bases and J dropped 4; count of bases not matched to a gene: 3. This CDR3 has 14 amino acids. CDR1 and CDR2 (germline): LNHDA, SQIVND (reference sequence). This chain's CDR3 is CASSMGQGPYGYTF. CDR3 coding DNA: TGTGCCAGTAGTATGGGACAGGGCCCCTATGGCTACACCTTC.

The rearrangement links TRBV5-1 to TRBJ1-2; TRBD1 matches at 7 bases. With 0 bases clipped from V and 4 bases from J, the junction kept 6 bases outside the gene matches. The CDR3 contains 15 residues. Per the germline V gene, CDR1 is SGHRS and CDR2 is YFSETQ. CDR3 sequence: CASSLGQGSSYGYTF. CDR3 coding DNA: TGCGCCAGCAGCTTGGGACAGGGAAGTAGCTATGGCTACACCTTC.

CDR3 sequence: CASSQDIGTGGFSQYF. In nucleotides, the CDR3 is TGTGCCAGCAGCCAAGACATAGGGACAGGGGGTTTTAGTCAGTACTTC. The chain carries TRBV3-1 (or the pseudogene TRBV3-2) and TRBJ2-4; 11 bases align to TRBD1. Per germline, CDR1 LGHDT and CDR2 YNNKEL (reference sequence). The V gene end was trimmed by 0 bases and the J gene end by 12 bases; junction bases not matched to a gene: 10. CDR3 length: 16 residues.

J is TRBJ1-6 and V is TRBV7-3; 7 nucleotides align to TRBD1. V dropped 2 bases and J dropped 5; count of bases not matched to a gene: 12. Germline V gives CDR1 SGHTA, CDR2 FQGTGA. The CDR3 has 18 amino acids. CDR3 sequence reads: CASSLAVRGGTDNSPLHF. The CDR3 nucleotides read TGTGCCAGCAGCTTAGCAGTTCGTGGGGGGACAGATAATTCACCCCTCCACTTT.

This clone was recorded once. V is TRBV21-1 and J is TRBJ1-1; the table gives TRBD1 as D, unverified against the DNA. TRBV21-1 constitutes a pseudogene. This CDR3 spans 14 amino acids. CDR3 loop: CASSRGGAGTEAFF. In DNA, the CDR3 is TGTGCCAGCTCGCGAGGGGGCGCGGGCACTGAAGCTTTCTTT.

V usage is TRBV2 and J usage is TRBJ2-3, with TRBD2 as a possible D gene (6 bases). This CDR3 has 15 residues. Deletions cut 6 bases from V and 0 bases from J, with 13 bases between. Looked up from germline, CDR1 is SNHLY and CDR2 is FYNNEI. The CDR3 DNA is TGTGCCAGCAGCTTTACCGGGACTAGCACAGATACGCAGTATTTT. It yields the protein CASSFTGTSTDTQYF.

The rearrangement joins TRBV7-2 to TRBJ1-1, with 8 bases that match TRBD1. CDR3 length: 13 residues. Germline CDR1 is SGHTA and CDR2 is FQGNSA. After removal of 5 bases from V and 4 bases from J, the junction contained 3 bases not matched to a gene. CDR3 residues: CASSPTGGTEAFF. The CDR3, as DNA: TGTGCCAGCAGCCCCACAGGGGGCACTGAAGCTTTCTTT.

V usage is TRBV5-4 and J usage is TRBJ2-3, with D possibly matching TRBD2 (6 bases). CDR3 length: 13 amino acids. From germline, CDR1 is SGHNT and CDR2 YYREEE (reference sequence). V was clipped by 4 bases and J by 5 bases, with 11 bases between them. The CDR3 region is CASSRPAGDTQYF. DNA of the CDR3: TGTGCCAGCAGCCGTCCAGCGGGAGATACGCAGTATTTT.

The chain couples TRBV5-4 to TRBJ2-3; tentative D call: TRBD1 (5 bases). The V and J ends lost 2 bases and 2 bases respectively, with 12 bases between them. Germline V gene sequence: CDR1 SGHNT, CDR2 YYREEE (reference sequence). CDR3 size: 15 residues. CDR3 bases: TGTGCCAGCAGCTTCGAACAGGTAGACACAGATACGCAGTATTTT. Its protein is CASSFEQVDTDTQYF.

As to this clone: At one boundary the junction diverges from the germline segment, which might be a read error. In nucleotides, the CDR3 is TGCGCCAGCTCGGGGTCTAACGAAAAACTGTTTTTT. Its protein is CASSGSNEKLFF. This rearrangement joins TRBV5-1 to TRBJ1-4; D call uncertain. Germline assignment: CDR1 SGHRS and CDR2 YFSETQ. This CDR3 comprises 12 residues. The full variable domain, with the rest looked up from reference TRBV5-1 and TRBJ1-4, is KAGVTQTPRYLIKTRGQQVTLSCSPISGHRSVSWYQQTPGQGLQFLFEYFSETQRNKGNFPGRFSGRQFSNSRSEMNVSTLELGDSALYLCASSGSNEKLFFGSGTQLSVL.

The chain carries TRBV4-1 and TRBJ2-3; TRBD2 matches at 11 bases. The CDR3 contains 18 residues. Germline values: CDR1 MGHRA, CDR2 YSYEKL. V was clipped by 2 bases and J by 0 bases; unmatched bases: 7. The DNA for the CDR3 is TGCGCCAGCAGCCAAACGGGACTAGCGGACTACAGCACAGATACGCAGTATTTT. It yields the protein CASSQTGLADYSTDTQYF.

The genes are TRBV29-1 and TRBJ2-2, with 15 bases fitting TRBD2. The CDR3 extends over 18 amino acids. CDR1 is SQVTM and CDR2 is ANQGSEA in the germline V gene. J was trimmed by 5 bases and V by 4 bases; bases with no gene match: 11. The CDR3 spells CSVAFGLAGGPGTGELFF. CDR3 in DNA: TGCAGCGTTGCGTTCGGACTAGCGGGAGGGCCAGGGACCGGGGAGCTGTTTTTT.

The chain is built from TRBV6-2 or TRBV6-3 and TRBJ2-7, with D possibly TRBD2 on 6 matching bases. Deletions cut 5 bases from V and 2 bases from J, with 13 bases between. Per germline, CDR1 MNHEY and CDR2 SVGEGT. The CDR3 spans 14 residues. The CDR3 DNA sequence: TGTGCCAGCAGTCGGCGGGACTTGCCCTACGAGCAGTACTTC. This codes for CASSRRDLPYEQYF.

The chain couples TRBV19 to TRBJ2-3, with D unclear. The germline V and J ends were trimmed by 5 bases and 6 bases, with 12 bases remaining between them. Germline V gene lookup returns CDR1 LNHDA and CDR2 SQIVND (reference sequence). CDR3 length equals 13 residues. The CDR3 is CASSVFLVDTQYF. CDR3 nucleotides: TGTGCCAGTAGTGTTTTCCTTGTCGATACGCAGTATTTT.